A selection of T cell receptor beta chains follows, all from one sample in a study of post-analysis software for immune sequencing data. Each CDR3 protein gets one entry after TCRdb re-called the PCR reads with MiXCR. The table records about 820,000 distinct CDR3 sequences, about 57% of them present only once. Source material: blood. The receptors originated from a girl aged 10 to 17 with multiple sclerosis. The CDR3 runs from the conserved cysteine through the conserved F or W. The D gene is left open where the match is weak. A clone size is listed for some rows: how often the clone was seen (once, few, many), or a class if it is expanded.

clone size | J gene | D gene | V gene | CDR3 protein | CDR3 DNA
. | TRBJ1-5 | . | TRBV7-3 | CASSRGTDAVLNQPQHF | TGTGCCAGCAGCCGGGGGACTGATGCGGTCTTAAATCAGCCCCAGCATTTT
. | TRBJ2-7 | TRBD2 | TRBV7-9 | CASSGHPGLAGNYEQYF | TGTGCCAGCAGCGGACATCCGGGACTAGCGGGAAACTACGAGCAGTACTTC
. | TRBJ2-3 | . | TRBV7-9 | CASIKPPGRTDTQYF | TGTGCCAGCATAAAACCGCCGGGACGCACAGATACGCAGTATTTT
. | TRBJ2-5 | . | TRBV7-9 | CASSLVLQKLFQETQYF | TGTGCCAGCAGCTTAGTTCTACAGAAGCTCTTCCAAGAGACCCAGTACTTC
. | TRBJ2-2 | TRBD2 | TRBV7-6 | CASSSRLAGDTGELFF | TGTGCCAGCAGCTCAAGACTAGCGGGAGACACCGGGGAGCTGTTTTTT
. | TRBJ2-5 | . | TRBV7-3 | CASSLSSAETQYF | TGTGCCAGCAGCTTAAGTAGTGCAGAGACCCAGTACTTC
few | TRBJ2-7 | . | TRBV12-3/TRBV12-4 | CASSYRQASYEQYF | TGTGCCAGCAGTTATCGACAGGCCTCCTACGAGCAGTACTTC
few | TRBJ2-3 | . | TRBV7-9 | CASSLTASGEGPTDTQYF | TGTGCCAGCAGCTTGACCGCCTCCGGAGAGGGGCCCACAGATACGCAGTATTTT
. | TRBJ2-3 | . | TRBV6-6 | CARGVVSTDTQYF | TGTGCCCGCGGGGTGGTCAGCACAGATACGCAGTATTTT
. | TRBJ2-5 | . | TRBV9 | CASSAAGSYNEQYF | TGTGCCAGCAGCGCGGCAGGTTCCTACAATGAGCAGTACTTC
. | TRBJ2-6 | . | TRBV29-1 | CSVNQNSGANVLTF | TGCAGCGTTAACCAGAACTCTGGGGCCAACGTCCTGACTTTC
. | TRBJ2-1 | TRBD1 | TRBV29-1 | CSVGQGARNEQFF | TGCAGCGTCGGACAGGGGGCGAGGAATGAGCAGTTCTTC
. | TRBJ2-3 | . | TRBV7-2 | CASSISRDTQYF | TGTGCCAGCAGCATAAGCAGAGATACGCAGTATTTT
. | TRBJ2-3 | TRBD2 | TRBV9 | CASTRTPGTSGGTDTQYF | TGTGCCAGCACTCGCACTCCGGGGACTAGTGGAGGCACAGATACGCAGTATTTT
. | TRBJ2-3 | . | TRBV11-3 | CASSLSRGADTQYF | TGTGCCAGCAGCTTATCCAGGGGGGCAGATACGCAGTATTTT
. | TRBJ2-7 | . | TRBV10-3 | CAISESTGGGIEQYF | TGTGCCATCAGTGAGTCGACGGGGGGCGGAATCGAGCAGTACTTC
few | TRBJ2-3 | TRBD1 | TRBV29-1 | CSAGQVLVDTQYF | TGCAGCGCTGGACAGGTTTTGGTGGATACGCAGTATTTT
few | TRBJ1-5 | . | TRBV12-3/TRBV12-4 | CASSQGWDQPQHF | TGTGCCAGCAGCCAGGGGTGGGATCAGCCCCAGCATTTT
. | TRBJ2-1 | TRBD2 | TRBV7-2 | CASSLALIAGGNEQFF | TGTGCCAGCAGCTTAGCGTTGATAGCGGGGGGGAATGAGCAGTTCTTC
. | TRBJ2-7 | TRBD2 | TRBV29-1 | CSVGVSSGFTYEQYF | TGCAGCGTTGGGGTATCTAGCGGGTTCACCTACGAGCAGTACTTC
. | TRBJ2-7 | TRBD2 | TRBV14 | CASSQAPRGLAGARGNEQYF | TGTGCCAGCAGCCAAGCCCCCCGCGGACTAGCGGGAGCTCGGGGCAACGAGCAGTACTTC
once | TRBJ2-4 | . | TRBV15 | CATSRGEALIAKNIQYF | TGTGCCACCAGCAGAGGCGAGGCACTAATAGCCAAAAACATTCAGTACTTC
few | TRBJ2-4 | TRBD1 | TRBV10-3 | CAIGQGINIQYF | TGTGCCATCGGACAGGGGATAAACATTCAGTACTTC
. | TRBJ1-1 | . | TRBV2 | CASSEGGNEAFF | TGTGCCAGCAGTGAAGGGGGCAATGAAGCTTTCTTT
. | TRBJ1-2 | TRBD1 | TRBV29-1 | CSVLQGASGYTF | TGCAGCGTTTTACAGGGGGCCTCTGGCTACACCTTC
once | TRBJ2-7 | TRBD1 | TRBV6-1 | CASRTQGAYEQYF | TGTGCCAGCAGGACACAGGGGGCATACGAGCAGTACTTC
few | TRBJ2-5 | . | TRBV5-1 | CASSLESRGGETQYF | TGCGCCAGCAGCTTGGAGTCCCGGGGAGGAGAGACCCAGTACTTC
few | TRBJ2-7 | TRBD1 | TRBV14 | CASSQASGTGSYEQYF | TGTGCCAGCAGCCAAGCTTCCGGGACAGGGTCCTACGAGCAGTACTTC
. | TRBJ1-6 | . | TRBV3-1 | CASSQTGGGSALHF | TGTGCCAGCAGCCAGACAGGTGGCGGTTCAGCCCTCCACTTT
. | TRBJ2-1 | . | TRBV11-2 | CASSLGWDYLCNEQFF | TGTGCCAGCAGCTTAGGTTGGGATTACCTTTGCAATGAGCAGTTCTTC
. | TRBJ2-5 | . | TRBV24-1 | CATSDAQRPTETQYF | TGTGCCACCAGTGATGCTCAGCGCCCAACAGAGACCCAGTACTTC
. | TRBJ2-7 | . | TRBV28 | CASTPGRLYEQYF | TGTGCCAGCACCCCCGGCAGGCTCTACGAGCAGTACTTC
. | TRBJ2-7 | . | TRBV10-3 | CAISEPRGGGNYEQYF | TGTGCCATCAGTGAGCCCCGTGGAGGGGGCAACTACGAGCAGTACTTC
. | TRBJ2-5 | TRBD2 | TRBV3-1 | CASSQELAGWETQYF | TGTGCCAGCAGCCAAGAACTAGCGGGGTGGGAGACCCAGTACTTC
. | TRBJ1-2 | . | TRBV5-1 | CASSPFEFNYGYTF | TGCGCCAGCAGCCCGTTCGAGTTCAACTATGGCTACACCTTC
. | TRBJ2-7 | . | TRBV29-1 | CSAAAGTPYEQYF | TGCAGCGCCGCGGCAGGTACCCCCTACGAGCAGTACTTC
. | TRBJ2-1 | TRBD1 | TRBV20-1 | CSASVQGAWEQFF | TGCAGTGCTAGTGTACAGGGGGCATGGGAGCAGTTCTTC
. | TRBJ1-5 | TRBD1 | TRBV9 | CAGTRDRVSFRNQPQHF | TGTGCCGGGACCCGGGACAGGGTTTCCTTTCGCAATCAGCCCCAGCATTTT
many | TRBJ2-1 | TRBD2 | TRBV29-1 | CSVGGGNEQFF | TGCAGCGTTGGGGGGGGCAATGAGCAGTTCTTC
. | TRBJ2-7 | TRBD2 | TRBV7-9 | CASRGSGSRTYEQYF | TGTGCCAGCAGGGGGAGCGGGAGTAGAACCTACGAGCAGTACTTC
. | TRBJ1-2 | . | TRBV29-1 | CSVAGGLDYGYTF | TGCAGCGTTGCCGGGGGCTTGGACTATGGCTACACCTTC
. | TRBJ2-1 | . | TRBV9 | CASSDRQTLLNEQFF | TGTGCCAGCAGCGACAGACAAACCCTCCTGAATGAGCAGTTCTTC
. | TRBJ2-5 | . | TRBV20-1 | CSVRRVTSQETQYF | TGCAGTGTGCGGCGCGTAACCTCTCAAGAGACCCAGTACTTC
few | TRBJ2-3 | . | TRBV6-4 | CASSDMGRLTDTQYF | TGTGCCAGCAGTGACATGGGACGGCTCACAGATACGCAGTATTTT
. | TRBJ1-5 | TRBD1 | TRBV4-1 | CASSHPRGDRGQPQHF | TGCGCCAGCAGCCACCCCAGGGGGGACAGGGGGCAGCCCCAGCATTTT
. | TRBJ1-2 | TRBD1 | TRBV5-1 | CASSLTGGLGGYTF | TGCGCCAGCAGCTTGACAGGGGGCCTAGGAGGCTACACCTTC
. | TRBJ2-7 | . | TRBV7-2 | CASSSNGQRPYYEQYF | TGTGCCAGCAGCTCCAATGGACAGAGACCCTACTACGAGCAGTACTTC
. | TRBJ2-7 | . | TRBV29-1 | CSVEGLSGRISYEQYF | TGCAGCGTTGAAGGACTGTCGGGACGTATAAGCTACGAGCAGTACTTC